This T cell receptor (beta chain) was obtained from a study of regulatory T cells in long-lasting Graves disease. Time point meaning: newly diagnosed GD, antithyroid drugs for less than 3 months. RNA extracted from PBMCs served as the sequencing template. One endocrinology department in Xi'an, China, was where patients came from. After removal of 5 bases from V and 9 bases from J, the junction contained 14 bases not matched to a gene. The V gene's germline CDR1 is SGHRS and CDR2 YFSETQ. The CDR3 runs to 17 residues. Building the TCR beta libraries relied on iRepertoire HTBI primers, and CDR3 regions underwent Arm-PCR. One entry per CDR3 protein, called by TCRdb with MiXCR from the multiplex PCR reads. The sample lists 620,000 or so distinct CDR3 sequences, under 20% seen once, with 18% in the top ten. The same data also went into a second study, on T cells in Graves' hyperthyroidism and ophthalmopathy. That study adds: No progression to ophthalmopathy during 18 months of follow-up defined stable disease.

This rearrangement joins TRBV5-1 to TRBJ2-1, with 13 bases fitting TRBD2. The clonotype comes from a woman in her twenties or thirties with Graves disease. The sequencing here drew on peripheral blood mononuclear cells (PBMCs), taken at new diagnosis, from a patient treated with antithyroid drugs. The CDR3 coding sequence is TGCGCCAGCAGTCTATCGCCCGGGACTAGCGGGAAGGTTGAGCAGTTCTTC. This gives the protein CASSLSPGTSGKVEQFF. The full variable domain, in which reference TRBV5-1 and TRBJ2-1 provide the parts outside the CDR3, is KAGVTQTPRYLIKTRGQQVTLSCSPISGHRSVSWYQQTPGQGLQFLFEYFSETQRNKGNFPGRFSGRQFSNSRSEMNVSTLELGDSALYLCASSLSPGTSGKVEQFFGPGTRLTVL.